The entry that follows covers one T cell receptor beta chain sequence. No antigen is known for it. The V gene's germline CDR1 is SGHTA and CDR2 FQGNSA. V lost 8 bases and J 4 bases, leaving 14 bases between the germline ends. This CDR3 has 13 amino acids. The sample comes from a study of graft-versus-host responses after intestinal transplantation. Overall study context: Isolated intestinal, liver-intestinal, or multivisceral transplants had been given to the recipients. After anti-thymocyte globulin induction, recipients took tacrolimus and steroids for three to four years. Findings of the study overall: After transplant, early declines in HvG clones were associated with peak levels of circulating GvH clones. GvH clonotypes were identified within recipient marrow, with a subset emerging first in ileum or blood.

The data were produced by immunoSEQ multiplex PCR, yet TCRdb's version contains in-frame clones alone and is incomplete. The sample consists of about 10,000 clones, approximately 92% of them appearing once. The V and J genes are TRBV7-2 and TRBJ1-2, with D possibly TRBD1 on 6 matching bases. This specimen was PBMCs, taken about 70 days after transplant. This clonotype was obtained from a human patient who received an intestinal transplant, so some T cells may come from the graft donor. DNA of the CDR3: TGTGCCAGCTGGGGGGGCCCCTTCTATGGCTACACCTTC. Its translation is CASWGGPFYGYTF. Variable domain in full (rest from reference TRBV7-2 and TRBJ1-2): GAGVSQSPSNKVTEKGKDVELRCDPISGHTALYWYRQSLGQGLEFLIYFQGNSAPDKSGLPSDRFSAERTGGSVSTLTIQRTQQEDSAVYLCASWGGPFYGYTFGSGTRLTVV.